This passage covers 10 T cell receptor beta chains from one sample sequenced in a study of blood T cell repertoires in COVID-19. Assay: immunoSEQ multiplex PCR; the TCRdb copy retains only in-frame clones and omits some. This sample has 250,000 to 350,000 clones, with about 88% found just once. Sequencing input: peripheral blood. The receptors were gathered from a woman aged 55 to 70 with acute or convalescent COVID-19.

This clone appeared a single time. The chain recombines TRBV28 with TRBJ2-4, with D perhaps matching TRBD1 (6 bases). The CDR3 loop spans 12 amino acids. Trimming removed 8 bases at V and 6 bases at J, with 11 bases between. Looked up from germline, CDR1 is MDHEN and CDR2 is SYDVKM. The CDR3 loop reads CASGRDINIQYF. DNA of the CDR3: TGTGCCAGCGGCCGGGACATAAACATTCAGTACTTC.

The chain links TRBV28 to TRBJ2-7; perhaps TRBD2 as D (6 bases). This CDR3 region has 16 residues. The V gene's germline CDR1 is MDHEN and CDR2 SYDVKM. V lost 4 bases, J lost 8 bases, and 24 bases lay in between. The DNA of the CDR3 is TGTGCCAGCAGTTGGGGAGTTATAAATTCGGGAGCGCAGCAGTACTTC. It encodes CASSWGVINSGAQQYF.

The V gene is TRBV3-1 (or the pseudogene TRBV3-2), the J gene TRBJ1-1; tentative D call: TRBD1 (5 bases). V was clipped by 1 base and J by 1 base, with 13 bases between them. The germline gives CDR1 LGHDT, CDR2 YNNKEL (reference sequence). CDR3 length: 16 amino acids. The CDR3, as DNA: TGTGCCAGCAGCCAAGGGGAGGTCAGGGAGAACACTGAAGCTTTCTTT. Protein product: CASSQGEVRENTEAFF.

The rearrangement uses TRBV4-1 and TRBJ2-1; TRBD2 aligns across 14 bases. There are 18 residues in the CDR3. Germline CDR1 is MGHRA and CDR2 is YSYEKL. With V trimmed by 3 bases and J by 0 bases, 4 bases remained unmatched. The CDR3 protein is CASSHGTSGGISYNEQFF. In DNA form, the CDR3 reads TGCGCCAGCAGCCACGGGACTAGCGGGGGAATCTCCTACAATGAGCAGTTCTTC.

In regard to this clone: One junction end does not reproduce the germline sequence, and a read error may be involved. The gene calls are TRBV7-6 and TRBJ2-7; D is uncertain. The CDR3 is made up of 16 amino acids. CDR1 and CDR2 from the germline V gene are SGHVS and FNYEAQ. Here the CDR3 reads CASSLSFNSNSYGQYF. Here the CDR3 DNA reads TGTGCCAGCAGCTTAAGCTTCAACAGCAACTCCTACGGGCAGTACTTC. Using reference TRBV7-6 and TRBJ2-7 for the parts outside the CDR3, the full variable domain is GAGVSQSPRYKVTKRGQDVALRCDPISGHVSLYWYRQALGQGPEFLTYFNYEAQQDKSGLPNDRFSAERPEGSISTLTIQRTEQRDSAMYRCASSLSFNSNSYGQYFGPGTRLTVT.

CDR3 loop: CASSQMGQGSRYGYTF. The CDR3 DNA follows: TGCGCCAGCAGCCAGATGGGACAGGGGTCACGCTATGGCTACACCTTC. This sequence joins TRBV4-1 and TRBJ1-2; TRBD1 matches 10 bases. The CDR3 sequence is 16 residues long. The ends lost 3 bases at V and 4 bases at J; junction bases unmatched: 8. From germline, CDR1 is MGHRA and CDR2 YSYEKL.

The chain combines TRBV27 with TRBJ2-7; D possibly corresponds to TRBD1 (5 bases). From germline, CDR1 is MNHEY and CDR2 SMNVEV (reference sequence). Between the trimmed V and J ends, which lost 2 bases and 5 bases, there was a span of 10 bases. The CDR3 loop spans 13 amino acids. The CDR3 spells CASSLGIGDEQYF. CDR3 coding DNA: TGTGCCAGCAGTTTAGGGATAGGGGACGAGCAGTACTTC.

The chain couples TRBV7-3 to TRBJ2-3; D may be TRBD2 (6 bases). With 0 bases removed from V and 1 base from J, the gap between germline ends came to 11 bases. Germline CDR1 reads SGHTA; CDR2 reads FQGTGA. This CDR3 contains 16 residues. The DNA of the CDR3 is TGTGCCAGCAGCTTAACGGGGGGAGTTGGCACAGATACGCAGTATTTT. This translates into CASSLTGGVGTDTQYF. Looking up the rest from reference TRBV7-3 and TRBJ2-3 gives the full variable domain: GAGVSQTPSNKVTEKGKYVELRCDPISGHTALYWYRQSLGQGPEFLIYFQGTGAADDSGLPNDRFFAVRPEGSVSTLKIQRTERGDSAVYLCASSLTGGVGTDTQYFGPGTRLTVL.

V and J are TRBV7-3 and TRBJ1-1; the D is unclear. This CDR3 contains 18 residues. Germline CDR1 and CDR2: SGHTA and FQGTGA. The ends were cut back, 3 bases at V and 0 bases at J, with 20 bases in the middle. CDR3 DNA: TGTGCCAGCAGCTTTTCTAATAGAGGAAAAGGTATGAACACTGAAGCTTTCTTT. It codes for CASSFSNRGKGMNTEAFF. The full variable domain, its missing parts supplied by reference TRBV7-3 and TRBJ1-1, is GAGVSQTPSNKVTEKGKYVELRCDPISGHTALYWYRQSLGQGPEFLIYFQGTGAADDSGLPNDRFFAVRPEGSVSTLKIQRTERGDSAVYLCASSFSNRGKGMNTEAFFGQGTRLTVV.

This clone has only a few counts. J is TRBJ2-2 and V is TRBV7-3; no firm D call. Trimming pared 3 bases from V and 4 bases from J, leaving 9 bases between. CDR3 length equals 14 residues. Germline CDR1 and CDR2: SGHTA and FQGTGA. DNA of the CDR3: TGTGCCAGCAGCTTCGCGGAGATCACCGGGGAGCTGTTTTTT. This translates into CASSFAEITGELFF.